These 7 T cell receptor beta chains originate from one sample sequenced in a study of blood T cell repertoires in COVID-19. The method was immunoSEQ multiplex PCR; TCRdb's version includes in-frame clones alone and lacks a portion of them. The sample comprises 250,000 or so clones, roughly 85% of which are singletons, and about 6.9% rests with the top ten. The specimen was PBMCs or T cells enriched from blood (not recorded which). The receptors stem from a woman aged 45 to 65 who had been exposed to COVID-19.

The chain carries TRBV19 and TRBJ2-7; no clear D gene. CDR3 length: 13 amino acids. Germline-derived CDR1 and CDR2 are LNHDA and SQIVND (reference sequence). The ends were cut back, 4 bases at V and 3 bases at J, with 10 bases in the middle. The CDR3 here is CASSRGGSYEQYF. The CDR3 bases are TGTGCCAGTAGTAGAGGCGGCAGCTACGAGCAGTACTTC. Looking up the rest from reference TRBV19 and TRBJ2-7 gives the full variable domain: DGGITQSPKYLFRKEGQNVTLSCEQNLNHDAMYWYRQDPGQGLRLIYYSQIVNDFQKGDIAEGYSVSREKKESFPLTVTSAQKNPTAFYLCASSRGGSYEQYFGPGTRLTVT.

V is TRBV5-1 and J is TRBJ2-5; 9 nucleotides match TRBD2. The germline gives CDR1 SGHRS, CDR2 YFSETQ. The CDR3 contains 18 residues. Trimming removed 0 bases from V and 3 bases from J; junction bases left unmatched: 12. CDR3 loop: CASSLGLTRGGQEETQYF. In DNA, the CDR3 is TGCGCCAGCAGCTTGGGTCTGACGCGGGGGGGCCAGGAAGAGACCCAGTACTTC.

The V and J genes are TRBV19 and TRBJ1-4; 11 nucleotides align to TRBD1. V was clipped by 5 bases and J by 7 bases; unmatched bases: 6. The CDR3 runs 15 residues. Germline values: CDR1 LNHDA, CDR2 SQIVND (reference sequence). For the CDR3, the DNA is TGTGCCAGTAGTGCCCGGACAGGGGGCGTTGAAAAACTGTTTTTT. This gives the protein CASSARTGGVEKLFF.

The rearrangement links TRBV27 to TRBJ2-6; perhaps TRBD1 as D (5 bases). CDR1 MNHEY and CDR2 SMNVEV come from the germline V gene (reference sequence). The CDR3 totals 15 residues. Deletions cut 4 bases from V and 3 bases from J, with 10 bases between. In DNA form, the CDR3 reads TGTGCCAGCAGTTCGACAGCTGGTGGGGCCAACGTCCTGACTTTC. It codes for CASSSTAGGANVLTF.

The rearrangement links TRBV6-5 to TRBJ1-1; TRBD1 matches 7 bases. This CDR3 region has 15 residues. The V and J ends lost 7 bases and 1 base, in that order; junction bases with no gene match: 9. The V gene's germline CDR1 is MNHEY and CDR2 SVGAGI. The CDR3 region is CASNPRQGQNTEAFF. CDR3 nucleotides: TGTGCCAGCAACCCTCGACAGGGTCAGAACACTGAAGCTTTCTTT.

This clone was counted once. The chain uses TRBV6-5 and TRBJ2-5; D is possibly TRBD2 (6 bases). Per germline, CDR1 MNHEY and CDR2 SVGAGI. The ends were cut back, 11 bases at V and 0 bases at J, with 16 bases in the middle. The CDR3 contains 14 residues. For the CDR3, the DNA is TGTGCCTGCCGAGCTTGGGGGGACCAAGAGACCCAGTACTTC. This gives the protein CACRAWGDQETQYF.

The gene calls are TRBV7-3 and TRBJ2-2; 14 nucleotides match TRBD2. CDR3 length: 17 amino acids. CDR1 is SGHTA and CDR2 is FQGTGA in the germline V gene. V trimming: 2 bases; J trimming: 6 bases; junction bases outside the gene matches: 5. The CDR3 DNA is TGTGCCAGCAGCTTATACGGGACTAGCGGGGGACCCGGGGAGCTGTTTTTT. It specifies CASSLYGTSGGPGELFF.